This record concerns one TCR beta chain sequence. The sample originates from a study of cytotoxic CD8 clonotypes in ibrutinib-treated CLL. Clones were read by immunoSEQ multiplex PCR, and TCRdb kept only the in-frame ones, dropping some. In the table there are about 200,000 clones, around 72% of which are singletons. The CDR3 is 16 residues long. Looked up from germline, CDR1 is GTSNPN and CDR2 is SVGIG (reference sequence). V dropped 3 bases and J dropped 1 base, with 18 bases sitting between them. This material consisted of PBMCs, taken after 24 months of ibrutinib treatment. The receptor comes from a human donor with chronic lymphocytic leukemia. The chain uses TRBV30 and TRBJ1-2, with D unclear. The CDR3 nucleotides read TGTGCCTGGAGCAACCCCCGGCCGTCGATTAACTATGGCTACACCTTC. It translates to CAWSNPRPSINYGYTF. Filled out from reference TRBV30 and TRBJ1-2, the complete variable domain reads SQTIHQWPATLVQPVGSPLSLECTVEGTSNPNLYWYRQAAGRGLQLLFYSVGIGQISSEVPQNLSASRPQDRQFILSSKKLLLSDSGFYLCAWSNPRPSINYGYTFGSGTRLTVV.